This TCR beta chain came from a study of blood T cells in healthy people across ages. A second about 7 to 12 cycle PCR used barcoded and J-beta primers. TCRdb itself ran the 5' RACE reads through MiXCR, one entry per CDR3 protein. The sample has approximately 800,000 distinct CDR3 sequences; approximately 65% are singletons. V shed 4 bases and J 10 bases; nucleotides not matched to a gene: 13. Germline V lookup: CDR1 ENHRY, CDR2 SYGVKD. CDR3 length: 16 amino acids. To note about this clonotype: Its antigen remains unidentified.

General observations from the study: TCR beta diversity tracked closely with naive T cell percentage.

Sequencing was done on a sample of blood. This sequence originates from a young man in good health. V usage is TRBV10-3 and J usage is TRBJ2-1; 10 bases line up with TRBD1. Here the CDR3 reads CAISGRIGQGEQEQFF. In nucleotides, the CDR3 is TGTGCCATCAGTGGGAGGATAGGACAGGGGGAACAGGAGCAGTTCTTC.